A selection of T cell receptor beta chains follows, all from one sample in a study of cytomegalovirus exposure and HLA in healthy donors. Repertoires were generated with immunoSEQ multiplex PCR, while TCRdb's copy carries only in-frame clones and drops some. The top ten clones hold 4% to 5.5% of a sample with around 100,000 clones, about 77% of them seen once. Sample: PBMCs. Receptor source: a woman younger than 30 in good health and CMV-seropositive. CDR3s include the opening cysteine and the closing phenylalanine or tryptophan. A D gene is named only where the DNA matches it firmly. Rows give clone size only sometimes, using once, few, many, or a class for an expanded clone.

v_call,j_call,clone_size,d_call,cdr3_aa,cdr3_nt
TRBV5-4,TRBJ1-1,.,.,CASSLRQGGNTEAFF,TGTGCCAGCAGCTTGCGGCAGGGCGGGAACACTGAAGCTTTCTTT
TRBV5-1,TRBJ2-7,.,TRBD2,CASSRTSGRARYEQYF,TGCGCCAGCAGTAGGACTAGCGGGAGGGCCAGGTACGAGCAGTACTTC
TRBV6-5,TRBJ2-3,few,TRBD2,CASSGLAGSTDTQYF,TGTGCCAGCAGTGGACTAGCGGGGAGCACAGATACGCAGTATTTT
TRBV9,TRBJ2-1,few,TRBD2,CASSGPTSGAYNEQFF,TGTGCCAGCAGCGGCCCGACTAGCGGGGCATACAATGAGCAGTTCTTC
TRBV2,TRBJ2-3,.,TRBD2,CASSEATTSGLDTQYF,TGTGCCAGCAGTGAAGCGACTACTAGCGGGTTAGATACGCAGTATTTT
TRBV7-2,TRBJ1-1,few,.,CASSSQGTVEAFF,TGTGCCAGCAGCTCACAGGGAACGGTTGAAGCTTTCTTT
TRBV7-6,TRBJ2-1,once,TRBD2,CASSLVLGRLADNEQFF,TGTGCCAGCAGCTTAGTTCTCGGACGGCTAGCGGACAATGAGCAGTTCTTC
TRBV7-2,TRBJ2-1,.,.,CASSTQLDSEQFF,TGTGCCAGCAGCACCCAACTAGATTCTGAGCAGTTCTTC
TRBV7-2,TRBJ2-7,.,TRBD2,CASSEPSGRASYEQYF,TGTGCCAGCAGCGAACCTAGCGGGAGGGCATCCTACGAGCAGTACTTC
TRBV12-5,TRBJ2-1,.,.,CASGHNNEQFF,TGTGCTAGTGGTCACAACAATGAGCAGTTCTTC
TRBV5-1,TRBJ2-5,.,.,CASSLSLQETQYF,TGCGCCAGCAGCTTGTCCCTACAAGAGACCCAGTACTTC
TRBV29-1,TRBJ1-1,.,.,CSVVRGNTEAFF,TGCAGCGTTGTCCGAGGGAACACTGAAGCTTTCTTT
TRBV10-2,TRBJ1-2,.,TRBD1,CAGLGGASYGYTF,TGCGCCGGATTAGGGGGCGCGAGTTATGGCTACACCTTC
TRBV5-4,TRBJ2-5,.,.,CASSLDLGSQETQYF,TGTGCCAGCAGCTTAGATTTGGGCAGTCAAGAGACCCAGTACTTC
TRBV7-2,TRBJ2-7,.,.,CASSLGGSGTYEQYF,TGTGCCAGCAGCTTAGGAGGGAGCGGAACTTACGAGCAGTACTTC
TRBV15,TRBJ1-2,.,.,CATSRDPLGGYTF,TGTGCCACCAGCAGAGACCCCCTGGGCGGCTACACCTTC
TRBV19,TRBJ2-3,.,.,CASSSGGAGTDTQYF,TGTGCCAGTAGCTCTGGCGGGGCTGGGACAGATACGCAGTATTTT
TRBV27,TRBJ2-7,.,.,CASSTRLGLYEQYF,TGTGCCAGCAGTACCCGACTGGGGCTCTACGAGCAGTACTTC
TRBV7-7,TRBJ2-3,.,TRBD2,CASSLGASGSTSTDTQYF,TGTGCTAGCAGCTTAGGGGCTAGCGGGTCTACTAGCACAGATACGCAGTATTTT
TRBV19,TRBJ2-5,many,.,CASSPTSKETQYF,TGTGCCAGTAGCCCCACCAGTAAAGAGACCCAGTACTTC
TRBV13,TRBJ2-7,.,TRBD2,CASSLKGGRAYEQYF,TGTGCCAGCAGCTTAAAAGGCGGGAGGGCCTACGAGCAGTACTTC
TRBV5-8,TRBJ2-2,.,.,CASSLVGSGLAGELFF,TGTGCCAGCAGCTTGGTTGGCAGCGGCCTCGCCGGGGAGCTGTTTTTT
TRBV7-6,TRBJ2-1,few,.,CASSLGASEHNEQFF,TGTGCCAGCAGCTTAGGGGCTAGCGAACACAATGAGCAGTTCTTC
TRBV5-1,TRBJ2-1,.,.,CASSSFPRRAVEQFF,TGCGCCAGCAGCTCCTTCCCGCGTAGAGCCGTCGAGCAGTTCTTC
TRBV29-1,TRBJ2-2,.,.,CSVVIQANTGELFF,TGCAGCGTTGTTATCCAGGCGAACACCGGGGAGCTGTTTTTT
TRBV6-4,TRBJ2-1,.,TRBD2,CASTVASGKGNEQFF,TGTGCCAGCACCGTGGCTAGCGGAAAAGGAAATGAGCAGTTCTTC
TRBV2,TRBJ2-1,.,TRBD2,CASRTSGMGNEQFF,TGTGCCAGTCGGACTAGCGGGATGGGTAATGAGCAGTTCTTC
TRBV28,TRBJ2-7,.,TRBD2,CASAGRGASGTYEQYF,TGTGCCAGCGCCGGGAGGGGGGCTAGCGGGACATACGAGCAGTACTTC
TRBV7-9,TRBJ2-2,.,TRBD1,CASSTRKQGNRAGELFF,TGTGCCAGCAGCACGAGGAAACAGGGGAATCGGGCCGGGGAGCTGTTTTTT
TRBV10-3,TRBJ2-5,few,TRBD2,CAISGGAGVAETQYF,TGTGCCATCAGTGGGGGAGCGGGAGTGGCCGAGACCCAGTACTTC
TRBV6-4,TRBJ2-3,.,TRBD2,CASSEAGGTDTQYF,TGTGCCAGCAGTGAAGCGGGAGGCACAGATACGCAGTATTTT
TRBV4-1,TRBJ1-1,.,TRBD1,CASSHRQGSDTEAFF,TGCGCCAGCAGCCACAGACAGGGATCGGACACTGAAGCTTTCTTT
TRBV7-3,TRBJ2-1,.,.,CASGGENEQFF,TGTGCCAGCGGAGGGGAAAATGAGCAGTTCTTC
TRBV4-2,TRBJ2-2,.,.,CASSRLALAGELFF,TGTGCCAGCAGCCGGCTAGCCTTGGCCGGGGAGCTGTTTTTT
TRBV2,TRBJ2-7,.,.,CASRGAYEQYF,TGTGCCAGCAGGGGAGCCTACGAGCAGTACTTC
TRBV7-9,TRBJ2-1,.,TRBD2,CASSLGSLAGEQFF,TGTGCCAGCAGCTTGGGGAGTCTAGCGGGAGAGCAGTTCTTC
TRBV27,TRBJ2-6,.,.,CASSLSLAHSGANVLTF,TGTGCCAGCAGTTTATCGTTGGCACATTCTGGGGCCAACGTCCTGACTTTC
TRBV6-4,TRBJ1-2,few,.,CASSASLDSPNYGYTF,TGTGCCAGCAGTGCAAGTTTGGACAGCCCTAACTATGGCTACACCTTC